The next 10 T cell receptor beta chains were all read from a single sample in a study of post-analysis software for immune sequencing data (dated by TCRdb to between 2014 and 2017). The library came from PCR. Sequencing instrument: Illumina HiSeq 2500. Unique molecular identifiers were incorporated into TCR beta cDNA libraries to reduce PCR and sequencing biases. TCRdb reworked the public reads: Q25 trimming with fastp, MiXCR clone assembly, productive beta chains retained. Rows are unified per CDR3 protein, each entry keeping the most common DNA and genes. A total of 600,000 to 750,000 distinct CDR3 sequences appear in this sample, over 45% of them only once. The ten largest clones represent about 11% of the sample. No antigen has been identified for these receptors. Findings and caveats that apply to the study as a whole: Significantly higher frequencies in patients than in controls were found for five or six TRBV segments, including TRBV5-6, TRBV5-1 and TRBV20-1.

Sequenced input: blood. The receptors come from a girl between 2 and 10 years old with multiple sclerosis.

This clonotype was seen more than once but under ten times. The rearrangement joins TRBV11-2 to TRBJ2-1; D may be TRBD1 (6 bases). Germline V CDR1 and CDR2: SGHAT, FQNNGV. The CDR3 is 14 amino acids. With 8 bases removed from V and 8 bases from J, the gap between germline ends came to 19 bases. The CDR3 DNA sequence: TGTGCCAGCGCCGCCGGGACACGGAACGATGAGCAGTTCTTC. Amino acids: CASAAGTRNDEQFF.

This sequence joins TRBV6-5 and TRBJ2-5, with D tentatively TRBD2 (5 bases). The DNA end is more similar to TRBJ2-7, so the J call may be wrong. Germline loops: CDR1 MNHEY, CDR2 SVGAGI. The CDR3 totals 15 residues. The CDR3: CASSYGRTLRYEQYF. DNA for the CDR3: TGTGCCAGCAGTTACGGCAGGACTCTCCGCTACGAGCAGTACTTC.

This clonotype was seen a few times. The rearrangement uses TRBV18 and TRBJ2-1; 7 positions agree with TRBD2. Trimming at V came to 2 bases and at J to 0 bases, leaving 10 bases not matched to a gene. CDR1 and CDR2 from the germline V gene are KGHSH and LQKENI. The CDR3 extends over 18 amino acids. Here the CDR3 DNA reads TGTGCCAGCTCACCAATGGGGCACAGCGGGGCCTCCTACAATGAGCAGTTCTTC. Its protein is CASSPMGHSGASYNEQFF. Complete variable domain (other parts from reference TRBV18 and TRBJ2-1): NAGVMQNPRHLVRRRGQEARLRCSPMKGHSHVYWYRQLPEEGLKFMVYLQKENIIDESGMPKERFSAEFPKEGPSILRIQQVVRGDSAAYFCASSPMGHSGASYNEQFFGPGTRLTVL.

CDR3 amino acids: CATSRVRTDTQYF. Here the CDR3 DNA reads TGTGCCACCAGCAGAGTCCGAACAGATACGCAGTATTTT. This chain connects TRBV15 to TRBJ2-3; D uncertain. There are 13 residues in the CDR3. V was clipped by 1 base and J by 3 bases, with 5 bases between them. The V gene's germline CDR1 is LNHNV and CDR2 YYDKDF (reference sequence).

The chain uses TRBV5-6 and TRBJ1-2, with 9 bases matching TRBD1. The CDR3 has 16 amino acids. The germline CDR1 and CDR2 sequences are SGHDT and YYEEEE. J gave up 2 bases and V 4 bases, and 9 bases lay outside the gene matches. The CDR3 DNA sequence: TGTGCCAGCAGCGTGGGGGGGACAGGGAGGAACTATGGCTACACCTTC. It codes for CASSVGGTGRNYGYTF.

This clonotype was counted a few times. The chain has TRBV11-2 and TRBJ2-7, with D hard to call. Trimming removed 5 bases at V and 2 bases at J, with 7 bases between. The CDR3 runs 12 residues. The germline V gene encodes CDR1 SGHAT and CDR2 FQNNGV. CDR3 sequence (DNA): TGTGCCAGCAGCCTCCCCGCCTACGAGCAGTACTTC. Its protein product is CASSLPAYEQYF.

The chain has TRBV29-1 and TRBJ1-3, with a possible D match to TRBD1 (5 bases). This CDR3 region has 14 residues. CDR1 and CDR2 from the germline V gene are SQVTM and ANQGSEA. The V end lost 6 bases, the J end lost 3 bases, and 15 bases lay between the germline ends. The DNA for the CDR3 is TGCAGCGTAGCCGAGGGACCGCGTGGAAACACCATATATTTT. Its protein is CSVAEGPRGNTIYF. The full variable domain, completed using reference TRBV29-1 and TRBJ1-3, is SAVISQKPSRDICQRGTSLTIQCQVDSQVTMMFWYRQQPGQSLTLIATANQGSEATYESGFVIDKFPISRPNLTFSTLTVSNMSPEDSSIYLCSVAEGPRGNTIYFGEGSWLTVV.

V usage is TRBV18 and J usage is TRBJ1-1; D call uncertain. Germline CDR1 reads KGHSH; CDR2 reads LQKENI. The CDR3 consists of 15 residues. Trimming took 3 bases from V and 1 from J, leaving 12 bases between them. The CDR3 nucleotides are TGTGCCAGCTCACCGAAGCAGGTGGGGAACACTGAAGCTTTCTTT. It codes for CASSPKQVGNTEAFF.

The chain has TRBV5-6 and TRBJ2-5; 9 bases align to TRBD1. CDR3 length: 19 residues. Germline V gene sequence: CDR1 SGHDT, CDR2 YYEEEE. The ends lost 0 bases at V and 2 bases at J; junction bases unmatched: 14. The DNA for the CDR3 is TGTGCCAGCAGCTTGGGGGTTGGGACAGGGTTTGGGGGACAAGAGACCCAGTACTTC. It codes for CASSLGVGTGFGGQETQYF.

The rearrangement links TRBV9 to TRBJ1-1, with TRBD1 matching over 9 bases. J was trimmed by 4 bases and V by 0 bases; bases with no gene match: 1. Per germline, CDR1 SGDLS and CDR2 YYNGEE. The CDR3 has 14 residues. The DNA of the CDR3 is TGTGCCAGCAGCGTAGGGGACAGGGTCACTGAAGCTTTCTTT. This codes for CASSVGDRVTEAFF.